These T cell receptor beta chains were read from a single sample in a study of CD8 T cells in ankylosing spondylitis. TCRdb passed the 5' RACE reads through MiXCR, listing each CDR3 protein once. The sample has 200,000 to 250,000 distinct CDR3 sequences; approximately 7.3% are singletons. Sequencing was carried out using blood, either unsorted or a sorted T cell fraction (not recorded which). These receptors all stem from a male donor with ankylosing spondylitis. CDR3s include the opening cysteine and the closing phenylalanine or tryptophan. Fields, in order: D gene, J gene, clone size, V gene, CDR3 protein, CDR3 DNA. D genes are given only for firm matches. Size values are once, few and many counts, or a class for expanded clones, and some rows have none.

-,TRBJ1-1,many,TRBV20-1,CSARWEGLNTEAFF,TGCAGTGCTAGGTGGGAAGGGTTGAACACTGAAGCTTTCTTT
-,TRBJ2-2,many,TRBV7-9,CASSPPSLNTGELFF,TGTGCCAGCAGCCCGCCGAGCCTGAACACCGGGGAGCTGTTTTTT
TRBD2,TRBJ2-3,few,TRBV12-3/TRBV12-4,CAFSFGTSGRAAITDTQYF,TGTGCCTTCAGTTTCGGGACTAGCGGGAGGGCCGCGATCACAGATACGCAGTATTTT
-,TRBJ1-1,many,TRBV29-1,CSVEDVERETEAFF,TGCAGCGTTGAGGACGTGGAGCGCGAGACTGAAGCTTTCTTT
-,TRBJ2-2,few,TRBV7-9,CASPGLDDTGELFF,TGTGCCAGCCCCGGGCTGGACGACACCGGGGAGCTGTTTTTT
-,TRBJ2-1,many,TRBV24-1,CATSDLGGAANNEQFF,TGTGCCACCAGTGATTTAGGGGGTGCCGCCAACAATGAGCAGTTCTTC
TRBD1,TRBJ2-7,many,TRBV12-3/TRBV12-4,CASSSRTGPYEQYF,TGTGCCAGCAGTTCCCGGACAGGGCCCTACGAGCAGTACTTC
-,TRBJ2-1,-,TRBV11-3,CASSPPNTGTEQFF,TGTGCCAGCAGCCCACCTAATACGGGGACTGAGCAGTTCTTC
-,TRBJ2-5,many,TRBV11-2,CASSLSRSETQYF,TGTGCCAGCAGCTTGAGCCGGAGCGAGACCCAGTACTTC
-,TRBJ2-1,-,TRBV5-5,CASSLDRFSYNEQFF,TGTGCCAGCAGCCTCGACAGGTTTTCCTACAATGAGCAGTTCTTC
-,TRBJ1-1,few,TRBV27,CASSLVLSNTEAFF,TGTGCCAGCAGTTTGGTACTTTCGAACACTGAAGCTTTCTTT
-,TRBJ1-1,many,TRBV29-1,CSVGSNTEAFF,TGCAGCGTTGGGTCGAACACTGAAGCTTTCTTT
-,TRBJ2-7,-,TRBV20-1,CSARDLKGAYEQYF,TGCAGTGCTAGAGATCTGAAGGGGGCCTACGAGCAGTACTTC
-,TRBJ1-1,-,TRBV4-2,CASSQGLTGGLKNTEAFF,TGTGCCAGCAGCCAGGGTCTAACTGGGGGACTTAAGAACACTGAAGCTTTCTTT
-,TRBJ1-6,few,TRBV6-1,CASSEGENSPLHF,TGTGCCAGCAGTGAAGGGGAGAATTCACCCCTCCACTTT
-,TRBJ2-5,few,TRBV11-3,CASRRALPRETQYF,TGTGCCAGCAGGAGGGCCCTCCCCCGGGAGACCCAGTACTTC
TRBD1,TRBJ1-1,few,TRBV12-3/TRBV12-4,CASRGQGGGTEAFF,TGTGCCAGCAGAGGACAGGGTGGGGGAACTGAAGCTTTCTTT
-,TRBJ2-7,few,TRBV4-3,CASSQGPPREQYF,TGCGCCAGCAGCCAAGGCCCCCCGAGGGAGCAGTACTTC
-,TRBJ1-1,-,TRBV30,CAWDAGLINTEAFF,TGTGCCTGGGATGCGGGGCTGATAAACACTGAAGCTTTCTTT
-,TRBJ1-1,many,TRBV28,CASSLGMGNALEAFF,TGTGCCAGCAGTTTGGGTATGGGGAATGCACTTGAAGCTTTCTTT
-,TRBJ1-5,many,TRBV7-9,CASSLGGNHQPQHF,TGTGCCAGCAGCTTGGGCGGGAACCATCAGCCCCAGCATTTT
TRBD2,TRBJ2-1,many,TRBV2,CASSLLAGGIYNEQFF,TGTGCCAGCAGTTTACTAGCGGGAGGTATCTACAATGAGCAGTTCTTC
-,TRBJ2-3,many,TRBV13,CASSLGWNTQYF,TGTGCCAGCAGCTTAGGGTGGAATACGCAGTATTTT
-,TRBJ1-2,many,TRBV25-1,CASSEYGVNNYGYTF,TGTGCCAGCAGTGAATATGGGGTGAATAACTATGGCTACACCTTC
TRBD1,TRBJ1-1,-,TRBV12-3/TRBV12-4,CASYRGEAFF,TGTGCCAGTTACAGGGGTGAAGCTTTCTTT
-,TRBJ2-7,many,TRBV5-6,CASSLGHEQYF,TGTGCCAGCAGCTTGGGGCACGAGCAGTACTTC
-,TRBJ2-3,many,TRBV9,CASSVAPGHDTQYF,TGTGCCAGCAGCGTAGCTCCGGGACATGATACGCAGTATTTT
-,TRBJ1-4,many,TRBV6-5,CASSYLRLGTEELFF,TGTGCCAGCAGTTACCTTCGACTGGGCACTGAGGAACTGTTTTTT
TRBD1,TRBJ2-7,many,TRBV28,CASSPLGDRGREQYF,TGTGCCAGCAGTCCTCTCGGGGACAGGGGGCGGGAGCAGTACTTC
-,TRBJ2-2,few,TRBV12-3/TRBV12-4,CASSYDTGELFF,TGTGCCAGCTCCTATGACACCGGGGAGCTGTTTTTT
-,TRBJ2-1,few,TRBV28,CASSFVDQPYNEQFF,TGTGCCAGCAGTTTTGTGGATCAACCCTACAATGAGCAGTTCTTC
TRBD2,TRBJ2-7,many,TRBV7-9,CASSFYPGLAGGTEQYF,TGTGCCAGCAGCTTCTATCCGGGACTAGCGGGGGGAACGGAGCAGTACTTC
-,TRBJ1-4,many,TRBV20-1,CSATPDSEKLFF,TGCAGTGCTACCCCGGACAGCGAAAAACTGTTTTTT
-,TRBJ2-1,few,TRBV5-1,CASTGPPGPNEQFF,TGCGCCAGCACGGGGCCGCCCGGCCCAAATGAGCAGTTCTTC
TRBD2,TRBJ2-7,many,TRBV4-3,CASSQGPTLSGSYEQYF,TGCGCCAGCAGCCAAGGTCCAACTCTGAGCGGGAGCTACGAGCAGTACTTC
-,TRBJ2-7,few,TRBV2,CASSRWPAAYEQYF,TGTGCCAGCAGTCGGTGGCCGGCGGCCTACGAGCAGTACTTC
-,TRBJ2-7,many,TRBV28,CASVGPSYEQYF,TGTGCCAGTGTGGGTCCGTCCTACGAGCAGTACTTC
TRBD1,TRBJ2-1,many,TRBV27,CASSPGQGGNEQFF,TGTGCCAGCAGTCCCGGACAGGGAGGCAATGAGCAGTTCTTC
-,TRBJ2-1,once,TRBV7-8,CASSLDRFAYNEQLF,TGTGCCAGCAGCTTAGATCGATTTGCCTACAATGAGCAGCTCTTC
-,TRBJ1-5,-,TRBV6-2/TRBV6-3,CASSLGLVDQPQHF,TGTGCCAGCAGTTTGGGACTGGTAGATCAGCCCCAGCATTTT
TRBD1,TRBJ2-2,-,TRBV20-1,CSAFTLSHETGPGELFF,TGCAGTGCGTTCACCCTTTCTCACGAGACAGGGCCCGGGGAGCTGTTTTTT
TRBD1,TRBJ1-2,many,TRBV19,CATGQGNNYGYTF,TGTGCCACCGGACAGGGAAATAACTATGGCTACACCTTC
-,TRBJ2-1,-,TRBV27,CASSLSRVNEQFF,TGTGCCAGCAGTTTATCGAGGGTCAATGAGCAGTTCTTC
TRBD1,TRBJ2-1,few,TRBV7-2,CASSLVVRQGAYNEQFF,TGTGCCAGCAGCTTAGTGGTGAGACAGGGAGCCTACAATGAGCAGTTCTTC
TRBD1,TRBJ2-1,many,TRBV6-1,CASSEALGQPNNEQFF,TGTGCCAGCAGTGAAGCGTTGGGACAGCCCAACAATGAGCAGTTCTTC
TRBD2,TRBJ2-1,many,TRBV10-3,CAISDHIAGGRSDEQFF,TGTGCCATCAGTGACCATATAGCGGGAGGGCGGTCCGATGAGCAGTTCTTC
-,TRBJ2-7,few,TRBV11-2,CASSLVGTEPGDF,TGTGCCAGCAGCTTAGTGGGGACGGAGCCGGGGGACTTC
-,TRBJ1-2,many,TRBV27,CASGRGNYGYTF,TGTGCCAGCGGGCGGGGTAACTATGGCTACACCTTC
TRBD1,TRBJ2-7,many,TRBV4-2,CASSQDGTGSYEQYF,TGTGCCAGCAGCCAAGATGGGACAGGGAGCTACGAGCAGTACTTC
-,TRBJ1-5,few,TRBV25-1,CASSSLGQQPQHF,TGTGCCAGCAGTTCCTTGGGCCAGCAGCCCCAGCATTTT
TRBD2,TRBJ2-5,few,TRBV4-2,CASSQVPSGGEETQYF,TGTGCCAGCAGCCAAGTTCCCAGCGGGGGGGAAGAGACCCAGTACTTC
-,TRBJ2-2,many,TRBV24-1,CATSDLFLASGELFF,TGTGCCACCAGTGATTTGTTCCTAGCCTCCGGGGAGCTGTTTTTT
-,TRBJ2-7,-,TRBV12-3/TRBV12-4,CASCITGSYEQYF,TGTGCCAGCTGCATAACAGGTTCCTACGAGCAGTACTTC
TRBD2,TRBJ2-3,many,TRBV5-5,CASSLGLAGVADTQYF,TGTGCCAGCAGCTTAGGACTAGCGGGAGTCGCAGATACGCAGTATTTT
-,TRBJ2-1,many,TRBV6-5,CASSYTGSSYNEQFF,TGTGCCAGCAGTTACACAGGGTCTTCCTACAATGAGCAGTTCTTC